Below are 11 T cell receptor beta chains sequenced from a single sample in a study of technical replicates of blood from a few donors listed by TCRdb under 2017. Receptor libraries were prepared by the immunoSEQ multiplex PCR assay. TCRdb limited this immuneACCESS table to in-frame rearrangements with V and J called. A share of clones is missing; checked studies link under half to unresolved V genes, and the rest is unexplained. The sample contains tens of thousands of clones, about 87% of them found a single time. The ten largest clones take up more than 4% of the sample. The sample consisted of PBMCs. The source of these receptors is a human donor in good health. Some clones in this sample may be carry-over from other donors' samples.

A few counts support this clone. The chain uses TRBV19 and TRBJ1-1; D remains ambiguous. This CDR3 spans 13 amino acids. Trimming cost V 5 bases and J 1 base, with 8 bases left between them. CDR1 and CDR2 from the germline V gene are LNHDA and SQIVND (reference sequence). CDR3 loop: CASSFQRNTEAFF. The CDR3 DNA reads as TGTGCCAGTAGTTTCCAGCGGAACACTGAAGCTTTCTTT.

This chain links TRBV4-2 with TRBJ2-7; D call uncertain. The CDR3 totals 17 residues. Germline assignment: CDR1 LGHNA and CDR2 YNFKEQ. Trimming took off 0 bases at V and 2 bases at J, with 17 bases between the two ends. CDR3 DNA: TGTGCCAGCAGCCAAGATTACCTAACGGAACGGGCCTACGAGCAGTACTTC. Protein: CASSQDYLTERAYEQYF.

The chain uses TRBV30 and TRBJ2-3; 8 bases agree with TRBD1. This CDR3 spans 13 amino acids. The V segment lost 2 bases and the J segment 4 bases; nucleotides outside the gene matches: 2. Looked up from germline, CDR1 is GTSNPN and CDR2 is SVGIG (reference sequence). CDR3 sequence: CAWSRTGPDTQYF. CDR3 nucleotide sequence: TGTGCCTGGAGTCGGACAGGGCCAGATACGCAGTATTTT.

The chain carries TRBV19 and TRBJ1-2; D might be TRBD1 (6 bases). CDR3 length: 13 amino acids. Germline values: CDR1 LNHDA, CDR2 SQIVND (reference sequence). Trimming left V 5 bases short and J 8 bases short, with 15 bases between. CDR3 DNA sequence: TGTGCCAGTAGTCCCAACGTCAGGGGCGGCTACACCTTC. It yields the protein CASSPNVRGGYTF.

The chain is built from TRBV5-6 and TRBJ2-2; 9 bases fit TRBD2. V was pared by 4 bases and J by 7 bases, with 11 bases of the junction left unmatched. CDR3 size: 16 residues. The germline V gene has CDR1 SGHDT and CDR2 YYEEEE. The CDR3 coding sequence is TGTGCCAGCAGCCAAACTAGCGGGTGGGTCAGCGGGGAGCTGTTTTTT. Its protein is CASSQTSGWVSGELFF. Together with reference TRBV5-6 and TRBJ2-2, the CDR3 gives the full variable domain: DAGVTQSPTHLIKTRGQQVTLRCSPKSGHDTVSWYQQALGQGPQFIFQYYEEEERQRGNFPDRFSGHQFPNYSSELNVNALLLGDSALYLCASSQTSGWVSGELFFGEGSRLTVL.

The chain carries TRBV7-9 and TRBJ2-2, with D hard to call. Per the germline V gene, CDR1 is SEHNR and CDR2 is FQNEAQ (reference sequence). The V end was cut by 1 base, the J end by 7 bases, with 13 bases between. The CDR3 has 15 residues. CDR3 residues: CASSLVQSMFGELFF. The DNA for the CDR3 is TGTGCCAGCAGCTTAGTGCAGTCGATGTTCGGGGAGCTGTTTTTT.

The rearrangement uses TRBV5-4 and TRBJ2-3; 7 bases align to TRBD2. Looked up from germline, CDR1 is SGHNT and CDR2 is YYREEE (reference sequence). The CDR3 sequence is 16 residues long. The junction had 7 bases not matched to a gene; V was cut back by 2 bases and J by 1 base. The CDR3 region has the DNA TGTGCCAGCAGCTTCTGGGGGGGATTGGGCACAGATACGCAGTATTTT. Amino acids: CASSFWGGLGTDTQYF.

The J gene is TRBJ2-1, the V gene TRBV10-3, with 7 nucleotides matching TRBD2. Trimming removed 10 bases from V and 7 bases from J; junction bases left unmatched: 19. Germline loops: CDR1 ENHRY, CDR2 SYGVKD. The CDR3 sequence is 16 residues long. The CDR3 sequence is CANADGWGEGSNEQFF. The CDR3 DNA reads TGTGCCAACGCAGACGGCTGGGGGGAGGGCAGTAATGAGCAGTTCTTC.

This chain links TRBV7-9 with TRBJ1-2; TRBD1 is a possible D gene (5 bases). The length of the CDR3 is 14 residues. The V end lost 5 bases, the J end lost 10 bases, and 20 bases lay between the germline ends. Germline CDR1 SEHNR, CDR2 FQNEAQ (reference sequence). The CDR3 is CASSRGAPPEDYTF. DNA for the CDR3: TGTGCCAGCAGCCGCGGGGCGCCGCCGGAGGACTACACCTTC. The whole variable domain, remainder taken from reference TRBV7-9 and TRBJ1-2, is DTGVSQNPRHKITKRGQNVTFRCDPISEHNRLYWYRQTLGQGPEFLTYFQNEAQLEKSRLLSDRFSAERPKGSFSTLEIQRTEQGDSAMYLCASSRGAPPEDYTFGSGTRLTVV.

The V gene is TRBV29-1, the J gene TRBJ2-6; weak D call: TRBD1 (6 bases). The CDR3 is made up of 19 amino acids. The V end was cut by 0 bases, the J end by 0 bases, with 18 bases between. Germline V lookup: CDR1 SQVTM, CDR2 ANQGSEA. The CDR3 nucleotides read TGCAGCGTTGAAGATTCGATCGCAGGGGTACCCTCTGGGGCCAACGTCCTGACTTTC. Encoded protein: CSVEDSIAGVPSGANVLTF.

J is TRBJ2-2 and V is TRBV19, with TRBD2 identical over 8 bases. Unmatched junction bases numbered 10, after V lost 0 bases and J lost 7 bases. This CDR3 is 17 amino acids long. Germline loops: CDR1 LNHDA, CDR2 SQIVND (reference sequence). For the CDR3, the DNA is TGTGCCAGTAGTATAGATCTCGGGGGGGCAAGGATCGGGGAGCTGTTTTTT. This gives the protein CASSIDLGGARIGELFF.